The T cell receptor (beta chain) described here comes from a study of blood T cell repertoires in COVID-19 (dated by TCRdb to 2018 to 2020). About the study as a whole: The collaborator samples originated in the United States, Italy and Spain and spanned the acute and convalescent phases of COVID-19. The prospective study material was composed of cDNA or gDNA derived from T cells, B-cell-depleted T cells, or PBMCs. The dataset comprised deeply sampled blood TCRbeta repertoires from subjects exposed to, actively infected with, or recovered from COVID-19. The repertoires were made available in a free public database intended to serve as a resource for research on the immune response to SARS-CoV-2. Samples were obtained from the ongoing ImmuneRACE study (first 160 participants) and from 1,254 subjects provided by 6 global collaborators. Sample metadata almost always included a de-identified subject ID, COVID-19 status, age in years and sex. Where available, HLA class I and class II types were obtained from metadata supplied by the sample provider rather than from assay-based typing. The research as a whole found: The quantity of clinical and demographic metadata differed by source and by participant and was supplied without curation.

Here V drops 4 bases and J drops 4 bases, and the junction holds 4 bases not matched to any gene. From a lookup of the germline V gene (reference sequence), CDR1 and CDR2 are GTSNPN and SVGIG. Including the terminal cysteine and phenylalanine, the CDR3 comprises 13 residues. Of the read, only the CDR3 DNA is kept; its 39 bases are in frame from base 1. The immunoSEQ Assay, a bias-controlled multiplex PCR, was used to amplify TCRbeta CDR3 regions from genomic DNA. Per the original workflow: The number of nucleated cells in each sample was estimated from the amplification of reference gene primers within the assay. Sequence reads were collapsed and filtered to measure the absolute abundance of every unique TCRbeta CDR3 rearrangement. For each sample, productive Simpson clonality was calculated by taking the square root of Simpson's diversity index across productive rearrangements. TCRdb's version of the immuneACCESS table is confined to in-frame rearrangements and falls short of the full clone set. An unresolved V gene accounts for under half of the shortfall where checked; the remainder is of unknown origin. V, J and clone size reflect that table, while D and trimming were determined from the DNA. Here the sample has some 170,000 clones; roughly 87% occur a single time. Together, the top ten hold 1.6% of the sample.

Points on this clone: This receptor's antigen is unknown. Base qualities were left out, and no much larger clone turns up one base away.

Each collaborating institution followed its own protocols to collect whole blood in K2EDTA tubes. For TCRbeta analysis, collaborator samples were shipped as frozen whole blood, as isolated PBMCs, or as DNA extracted from either sample type. The material sequenced was peripheral blood. The sequence came from a woman aged 45-65 years with acute or convalescent COVID-19. Recombination joined TRBV30 with TRBJ1-2; 9 nucleotides in the junction match TRBD1. The CDR3 here reads CAWKEGQGYGYTF. The DNA is TGTGCCTGGAAGGAGGGACAGGGCTATGGCTACACCTTC.